This T cell receptor beta chain originates from a study of response to subunit inactivated influenza vaccine. TCRdb independently ran MiXCR on the RT-PCR reads; one entry per CDR3 protein. The data hold 650,000 to 850,000 distinct CDR3 sequences, with 14% observed a single time. Overall study results and limits: Researchers suggested that each seasonal influenza vaccination recruits few new T cells.

V lost 6 bases to trimming and J lost 4 bases, with 16 bases between them. The CDR3 spans 15 residues. From germline, CDR1 is MNHNS and CDR2 SASEGT. This clonotype was seen only a few times. What it recognizes is unknown. The source of this sequence is a man aged 45-60 years who received an inactivated influenza vaccine. The sequenced sample was PBMCs from blood, obtained less than 15 days before vaccination. This chain connects TRBV6-1 to TRBJ2-1; tentative D call: TRBD2 (7 bases). Written as DNA, the CDR3 is TGTGCCAGCAGCAAGGGGGGGGACGTATACAATGAGCAGTTCTTC. Translated, it gives CASSKGGDVYNEQFF.